These T cell receptor beta chains were read from a single sample in a study of lymphopenia after photon versus proton radiotherapy. TCRdb's copy holds only in-frame clones and misses some; the assay was immunoSEQ multiplex PCR. Among about 16,000 clones listed, 65% to 90% were seen once. The sequenced sample was peripheral blood, obtained from a patient treated with proton-based radiotherapy. Every receptor here comes from a man between 70 and 80 years old with pancreatic cancer. Both conserved end residues are part of each CDR3. The D gene is left open where the match is weak. A row's size may be missing; if present it is once, few, many or a size class.

cdr3_aa cdr3_nt j_call clone_size v_call d_call cdr3_length
CSVESVSYGYTF TGCAGCGTTGAATCTGTCAGCTATGGCTACACCTTC TRBJ1-2 NA TRBV29-1 NA 12
CAISEGRGGTEAFF TGTGCCATCAGTGAGGGCAGGGGTGGCACTGAAGCTTTCTTT TRBJ1-1 NA TRBV10-3 NA 14
CASSGGQGRLNTEAFF TGTGCCAGCAGTGGGGGACAGGGACGCTTGAACACTGAAGCTTTCTTT TRBJ1-1 NA TRBV2 TRBD1 16
CVRSFPGLAGPSSYNEQFF TGTGTCAGAAGCTTCCCGGGACTAGCGGGCCCCAGCTCCTACAATGAGCAGTTCTTC TRBJ2-1 NA TRBV7-5 NA 19
CSAGTGLEAFF TGCAGTGCTGGGACAGGTTTAGAAGCTTTCTTT TRBJ1-1 NA TRBV20-1 TRBD1 11
CASSRGFVGVNEQFF TGTGCCAGTAGTAGGGGGTTTGTCGGTGTCAATGAGCAGTTCTTC TRBJ2-1 NA TRBV19 NA 15
CASSGRTDQEKLFF TGTGCCAGCAGTGGCAGGACAGATCAGGAAAAACTGTTTTTT TRBJ1-4 NA TRBV2 NA 14
CSAATGTVNQPQHF TGCAGCGCCGCTACCGGGACAGTCAATCAGCCCCAGCATTTT TRBJ1-5 NA TRBV29-1 TRBD1 14
CASSPLQGNTEAFF TGTGCCAGCTCACCCCTACAGGGGAACACTGAAGCTTTCTTT TRBJ1-1 NA TRBV18 NA 14
CASNTNGAYGELFF TGTGCCAGCAATACTAACGGGGCATACGGGGAGCTGTTTTTT TRBJ2-2 once TRBV28 NA 14
CAWSAGLQPFGQYF TGTGCCTGGAGTGCGGGACTACAGCCCTTCGGGCAGTACTTC TRBJ2-7 NA TRBV30 TRBD2 14
CASSYSIYRGSYEQYF TGTGCCAGCAGTTACTCGATTTACAGGGGATCCTACGAGCAGTACTTC TRBJ2-7 NA TRBV6-6 TRBD1 16
CASSVVGGGLDEQFF TGTGCCAGCAGCGTAGTTGGAGGGGGCCTCGATGAGCAGTTCTTC TRBJ2-1 few TRBV9 NA 15
CASSYSHPPSEQYF TGTGCCAGCAGTTACTCCCACCCCCCTAGCGAGCAGTACTTC TRBJ2-7 NA TRBV6-5 NA 14
CASSTAGRDQPQHF TGTGCCAGCTCCACGGCAGGGCGCGATCAGCCCCAGCATTTT TRBJ1-5 hyperexpanded TRBV2 NA 14
CASSVVSRQGRITF TGTGCCAGTAGTGTCGTATCGAGACAGGGCCGTATAACCTTC TRBJ1-2 NA TRBV19 TRBD1 14